The 12 T cell receptor gamma chains below all came from one sample that was sequenced in a study of human gamma delta and Vdelta1 T cells. These receptors have no identified antigens. TCRdb called clones anew from the PCR reads with CATT. In the table there are several thousand gamma-chain clones, 45% of which are singletons. Sequencing was performed on Vdelta1 gamma-delta T cells from blood grown in culture (DOT cells). The receptors come from a human donor in good health.

This clone is termed medium-sized. This sample includes further DNA sequences coding for the same CDR3. J is TRGJP and V is TRGV9. This CDR3 is 16 amino acids long. The ends lost 0 bases at V and 4 bases at J; junction bases unmatched: 0. The V gene's germline CDR1 is GITISATS and CDR2 ISYDGTV (reference sequence). The CDR3 DNA reads as TGTGCCTTGTGGGAGGTGCAAGAGTTGGGCAAAAAAATCAAGGTATTT. Translation gives CALWEVQELGKKIKVF.

Regarding this clone: This could be a read error, since a much larger clone is one nucleotide away. V is TRGV3 and J is TRGJ1 or TRGJ2. CDR3 size: 11 residues. The V gene's germline CDR1 is VTNTFY and CDR2 YDVSTARD (reference sequence). The ends lost 7 bases at V and 1 base at J; junction bases unmatched: 1. The CDR3 DNA reads as TGTGCCACCTGCAATTATTATAAGAAACTCTTT. Translated, it gives CATCNYYKKLF.

This clone was counted once. The rearrangement uses TRGV9 and TRGJ1 or TRGJ2. The CDR3 has 14 residues. Germline lookup yields CDR1 GITISATS and CDR2 ISYDGTV (reference sequence). Trimming took 3 bases from V and 2 from J; bases not matched to a gene: 7. CDR3 loop: CALWEPTDYYKKLF. The CDR3 bases are TGTGCCTTGTGGGAGCCGACTGATTATTATAAGAAACTCTTT.

Comments on this clone: Being one base from a much bigger clone, this may be a read error. The same CDR3 can be traced to other DNA sequences in this sample. The chain couples TRGV9 to TRGJ1 or TRGJ2. Germline V gives CDR1 GITISATS, CDR2 ISYDGTV (reference sequence). The CDR3 spans 12 residues. J gave up 3 bases and V 3 bases, and 2 bases lay outside the gene matches. CDR3 DNA sequence: TGTGCCTTGTGGGAGTCTTATTATAAGAAACTCTTT. Amino acids: CALWESYYKKLF.

A remark on this clone: The sample holds other DNA sequences that translate to the same CDR3. The V gene is TRGV3, the J gene TRGJP2. In germline, CDR1 is VTNTFY, CDR2 YDVSTARD (reference sequence). V lost 0 bases to trimming and J lost 2 bases; unmatched junction nucleotides: 6. The CDR3 is made up of 16 amino acids. CDR3 in amino acids: CATWDRRGSSDWIKTF. CDR3 in DNA: TGTGCCACCTGGGACAGGCGAGGAAGTAGTGATTGGATCAAGACGTTT.

This clone is medium-sized within its sample. The chain joins TRGV9 to TRGJ1 or TRGJ2. In germline, CDR1 is GITISATS, CDR2 ISYDGTV (reference sequence). V lost 2 bases to trimming and J lost 0 bases; unmatched junction nucleotides: 1. This CDR3 spans 13 amino acids. The CDR3 reads CALWEGNYYKKLF. In nucleotides, the CDR3 is TGTGCCTTGTGGGAGGGGAATTATTATAAGAAACTCTTT.

On this clone itself: The identical CDR3 is also encoded by other nucleotide sequences in the sample. This sequence joins TRGV9 and TRGJ1 or TRGJ2. This CDR3 comprises 14 residues. Germline-derived CDR1 and CDR2 are GITISATS and ISYDGTV (reference sequence). The V and J ends lost 1 base and 1 base, in that order; junction bases with no gene match: 4. The CDR3 loop is CALWEVTNYYKKLF. The CDR3 DNA is TGTGCCTTGTGGGAGGTCACCAATTATTATAAGAAACTCTTT.

The chain links TRGV2 to TRGJP2. V lost 1 base, J lost 3 bases, and 5 bases stayed unmatched. Germline V gene lookup returns CDR1 EGSNGY and CDR2 YDSYNSKV. This CDR3 comprises 15 residues. Here the CDR3 DNA reads TGTGCCACCTGGGACGGCGAGGGTAGTGATTGGATCAAGACGTTT. Translated: CATWDGEGSDWIKTF.

The chain employs TRGV5P and TRGJ1 or TRGJ2. TRGV5P is reported as a pseudogene. The CDR3 runs 12 residues. This chain's CDR3 is CATWGPGYKKLF. The CDR3 DNA is TGTGCCACCTGGGGTCCCGGTTATAAGAAACTCTTT.

This chain connects TRGV4 to TRGJ1 or TRGJ2. Trimming took 0 bases from V and 6 from J; bases not matched to a gene: 5. Germline V gene sequence: CDR1 EGSTGY, CDR2 YDSYTSSV. The CDR3 runs 13 residues. The CDR3 bases are TGTGCCACCTGGGATGGGCGTGTTTATAAGAAACTCTTT. Translated: CATWDGRVYKKLF.

V and J are TRGV3 and TRGJ1 or TRGJ2. The V gene end was trimmed by 0 bases and the J gene end by 1 base; junction bases not matched to a gene: 9. Looked up from germline, CDR1 is VTNTFY and CDR2 is YDVSTARD (reference sequence). The CDR3 extends over 16 amino acids. CDR3 bases: TGTGCCACCTGGGACAGGCTCGGACATAATTATTATAAGAAACTCTTT. Its translation is CATWDRLGHNYYKKLF.

In its sample, this clone was seen a few times. This chain uses TRGV9 with TRGJP2. The CDR3 contains 17 residues. The ends lost 0 bases at V and 1 base at J; junction bases unmatched: 8. The germline CDR1 and CDR2 sequences are GITISATS and ISYDGTV (reference sequence). The CDR3: CALWEVHGGSSDWIKTF. CDR3 DNA sequence: TGTGCCTTGTGGGAGGTGCATGGGGGTAGTAGTGATTGGATCAAGACGTTT.